This T cell receptor (beta chain) comes out of a study of vaccination and CD4 T cells after COVID-19. Points on this clonotype: Its antigen remains unknown.

Cultured CD4+ T-cell DNA underwent Oncomine TCR Beta short-read sequencing. TCRdb processed the PCR reads anew with MiXCR; each CDR3 protein has one entry. The sample yields over 10,000 distinct CDR3 sequences, roughly 44% seen once. The treatment denotes: roughly 11-day PBMC culture with coronavirus spike peptide pools or control peptides (ViraFEST assay). Germline V lookup: CDR1 DFQATT, CDR2 SNEGSKA (reference sequence). CDR3 length: 12 amino acids. Deletions cut 5 bases from V and 8 bases from J, with 13 bases between. This chain connects TRBV20-1 to TRBJ2-1; a weak D match, TRBD1 (6 bases). The material sequenced was cultured CD4+ T cells from blood. The sequence derives from a human donor with COVID-19. DNA of the CDR3: TGCAGTGCTTCCACAGGGAAGGATGAGCAGTTCTTC. Protein product: CSASTGKDEQFF.